The 20 T cell receptor beta chains given below trace back to one sample, sequenced in a study of blood T cells in healthy people across ages. A sample-barcoded 5' primer and a J-beta primer mix were used in a second PCR of about 6 to 11 cycles. MiXCR, run by TCRdb on the 5' RACE reads, gives a single entry per CDR3 protein. The sample yields hundreds of thousands of distinct CDR3 sequences, roughly 50% seen once. The sequencing input was blood. These receptors all stem from a man aged 40-50 years in good health.

The rearrangement links TRBV11-3 to TRBJ2-7; TRBD1 is a possible D gene (6 bases). This CDR3 is 14 amino acids long. The V and J ends lost 3 bases and 2 bases respectively, with 11 bases between them. CDR1 is SGHNT and CDR2 is YENEEA in the germline V gene. The CDR3 nucleotides are TGTGCCAGCAGCTTTTACCAGGGGACCTACGAGCAGTACTTC. This translates into CASSFYQGTYEQYF.

V is TRBV18 and J is TRBJ2-7; D may match TRBD1 or TRBD2 (6 bases each). The J call is doubtful: the DNA matches TRBJ2-5 better. There are 16 residues in the CDR3. CDR1 and CDR2 from the germline V gene are KGHSH and LQKENI. In DNA, the CDR3 is TGTGCCAGCTCACCACTCTCGGGGGCGCGTCTAGAGACCCAGTACTTC. It specifies CASSPLSGARLETQYF.

This rearrangement joins TRBV29-1 to TRBJ2-1, with a weak D call TRBD1 (5 bases). The CDR3 length is 14 residues. With 3 bases removed from V and 5 bases from J, the gap between germline ends came to 14 bases. CDR1 SQVTM and CDR2 ANQGSEA come from the germline V gene. The CDR3 coding sequence is TGCAGCGTTGATCGGGCAGGGTTACACAATGAGCAGTTCTTC. This sequence encodes CSVDRAGLHNEQFF.

The chain combines TRBV7-2 with TRBJ1-1, with D unresolved. V was pared by 1 base and J by 7 bases, with 7 bases between. Germline-derived CDR1 and CDR2 are SGHTA and FQGNSA. The CDR3 totals 12 residues. The DNA for the CDR3 is TGTGCCAGCAGCTTAGGAAATTTTGAAGCTTTCTTT. It is translated as CASSLGNFEAFF.

The V and J genes are TRBV19 and TRBJ2-1, with D possibly being TRBD1 or TRBD2 (5 bases each). Trimming shortened V by 4 bases and J by 2 bases, and 12 bases separated the two germline ends. Germline assignment: CDR1 LNHDA and CDR2 SQIVND (reference sequence). The CDR3 extends over 15 amino acids. Here the CDR3 reads CASSKGQGPYNEQFF. CDR3 nucleotides: TGTGCCAGTAGTAAGGGGCAGGGACCCTACAATGAGCAGTTCTTC.

The chain is built from TRBV6-5 and TRBJ1-2; D remains ambiguous. The germline CDR1 and CDR2 sequences are MNHEY and SVGAGI. The CDR3 loop spans 15 amino acids. Trimming removed 0 bases at V and 6 bases at J, with 14 bases between. CDR3 sequence (DNA): TGTGCCAGCAGTTACTCGCACACTACTATGGATGGCTACACCTTC. It encodes CASSYSHTTMDGYTF.

The chain is built from TRBV29-1 and TRBJ2-1; 7 nucleotides agree with TRBD2. V trimming: 8 bases; J trimming: 0 bases; junction bases outside the gene matches: 4. The germline CDR1 and CDR2 sequences are SQVTM and ANQGSEA. This CDR3 is 13 amino acids long. CDR3 loop: CSQGTTSYNEQFF. For the CDR3, the DNA is TGCAGCCAAGGGACTACCTCCTACAATGAGCAGTTCTTC.

The V call is TRBV7-2, the J call TRBJ2-7; tentatively, D is TRBD1 (6 bases). Germline CDR1 is SGHTA and CDR2 is FQGNSA. CDR3 length equals 14 residues. V dropped 5 bases and J dropped 3 bases, with 14 bases sitting between them. CDR3 coding DNA: TGTGCCAGCAGCGCCAACAGGGATAGCTACGAGCAGTACTTC. It specifies CASSANRDSYEQYF.

This clonotype was recorded many times. The J gene is TRBJ2-5, the V gene TRBV7-2; TRBD1 agrees at 7 bases. Germline values: CDR1 SGHTA, CDR2 FQGNSA. Trimming removed 5 bases from V and 1 base from J; junction bases left unmatched: 7. The CDR3 extends over 15 amino acids. The DNA for the CDR3 is TGTGCCAGCAGCGCCGTAAGGGGGCCCCAAGAGACCCAGTACTTC. Translation gives CASSAVRGPQETQYF.

This chain uses TRBV27 with TRBJ2-1, with a weak D call TRBD1 (5 bases). The germline V gene encodes CDR1 MNHEY and CDR2 SMNVEV (reference sequence). The CDR3 has 17 amino acids. V shed 5 bases and J shed 6 bases, with 23 bases lying between them. CDR3 loop: CASSTRSGRAVSNEQFF. CDR3 sequence (DNA): TGTGCCAGCAGTACCCGATCTGGCAGGGCTGTTAGCAATGAGCAGTTCTTC.

This chain links TRBV28 with TRBJ2-1; a possible D gene is TRBD1 (5 bases). The CDR3 length is 16 residues. Germline CDR1 reads MDHEN; CDR2 reads SYDVKM. Trimming took 8 bases from V and 0 from J, leaving 17 bases between them. This chain's CDR3 is CASSRQTSASYNEQFF. The CDR3, as DNA: TGTGCCAGCTCCCGACAGACGTCAGCCTCCTACAATGAGCAGTTCTTC.

This clonotype was observed a single time. The CDR3 here is CSVLKSGDFTDTQYF. DNA for the CDR3: TGCAGCGTTCTTAAGTCGGGGGATTTTACAGATACGCAGTATTTT. The rearrangement links TRBV29-1 to TRBJ2-3; D might be TRBD2 (6 bases). Germline V lookup: CDR1 SQVTM, CDR2 ANQGSEA. V was pared by 5 bases and J by 3 bases, with 18 bases between. This CDR3 is 15 amino acids long.

This clonotype has just a few counts. The rearrangement joins TRBV11-2 to TRBJ2-7, with a weak D call TRBD2 (5 bases). This CDR3 has 15 amino acids. Germline V gives CDR1 SGHAT, CDR2 FQNNGV. V shed 5 bases and J shed 2 bases, with 16 bases lying between them. The CDR3 sequence is CASSITRGGPYEQYF. The CDR3 nucleotides are TGTGCCAGCAGCATCACTCGCGGAGGCCCCTACGAGCAGTACTTC.

This clonotype was seen at least ten times. V is TRBV7-2 and J is TRBJ1-2, with D uncertain. Trimming left V 2 bases short and J 3 bases short, with 13 bases between. The CDR3 contains 15 residues. The germline gives CDR1 SGHTA, CDR2 FQGNSA. In DNA form, the CDR3 reads TGTGCCAGCAGCTTAATGACGTCAGGTGACTATGGCTACACCTTC. Its translation is CASSLMTSGDYGYTF.

The chain uses TRBV4-3 and TRBJ1-2; no clear D. The CDR3 has 13 amino acids. V was cut by 4 bases and J by 0 bases, with 6 bases left in between. Germline lookup yields CDR1 LGHNA and CDR2 YSLEER. The CDR3 reads CASSPSTNYGYTF. As DNA, the CDR3 is TGCGCCAGCAGCCCCTCCACTAACTATGGCTACACCTTC.

V is TRBV5-1 and J is TRBJ2-4, with D tentatively TRBD2 (5 bases). There are 14 residues in the CDR3. V was clipped by 2 bases and J by 1 base, with 7 bases between them. Germline V gene lookup returns CDR1 SGHRS and CDR2 YFSETQ. The CDR3 DNA reads as TGCGCCAGCAGCTTTGAGGGTGCCAAAAACATTCAGTACTTC. The encoded protein is CASSFEGAKNIQYF.

The rearrangement uses TRBV21-1 and TRBJ2-7. TRBV21-1 counts as a pseudogene. CDR3 length: 15 residues. CDR3 sequence reads: CASSKNSRNSYEQYF. The CDR3 DNA reads as TGTGCCAGCAGCAAAAATAGCAGGAACTCCTACGAGCAGTACTTC.

The chain couples TRBV10-3 to TRBJ1-3, with D possibly TRBD1 on 5 matching bases. The V gene lost 0 bases and the J gene lost 1 base, with 16 bases spanning the gap. Germline values: CDR1 ENHRY, CDR2 SYGVKD. This CDR3 comprises 18 residues. CDR3 loop: CAISESSTPDRSGNTIYF. The CDR3 coding sequence is TGTGCCATCAGTGAGTCCTCCACGCCCGACAGATCTGGAAACACCATATATTTT.

The chain links TRBV29-1 to TRBJ2-3, with TRBD2 matching 13 bases. Trimming removed 8 bases from V and 6 bases from J; junction bases left unmatched: 5. From germline, CDR1 is SQVTM and CDR2 ANQGSEA. CDR3 length equals 13 residues. CDR3 sequence reads: CSLRTSGSDTQYF. Here the CDR3 DNA reads TGCAGCTTACGGACTAGCGGGAGTGATACGCAGTATTTT.

The V call is TRBV4-3, the J call TRBJ2-1; D is unclear. V was shortened by 0 bases and J by 0 bases, with 18 bases between the two germline ends. Germline CDR1 LGHNA, CDR2 YSLEER. CDR3 length equals 19 residues. The CDR3 region has the DNA TGCGCCAGCAGCCAAGAAGGGTTGGCGGCCCCGAGCTCCTACAATGAGCAGTTCTTC. This codes for CASSQEGLAAPSSYNEQFF.